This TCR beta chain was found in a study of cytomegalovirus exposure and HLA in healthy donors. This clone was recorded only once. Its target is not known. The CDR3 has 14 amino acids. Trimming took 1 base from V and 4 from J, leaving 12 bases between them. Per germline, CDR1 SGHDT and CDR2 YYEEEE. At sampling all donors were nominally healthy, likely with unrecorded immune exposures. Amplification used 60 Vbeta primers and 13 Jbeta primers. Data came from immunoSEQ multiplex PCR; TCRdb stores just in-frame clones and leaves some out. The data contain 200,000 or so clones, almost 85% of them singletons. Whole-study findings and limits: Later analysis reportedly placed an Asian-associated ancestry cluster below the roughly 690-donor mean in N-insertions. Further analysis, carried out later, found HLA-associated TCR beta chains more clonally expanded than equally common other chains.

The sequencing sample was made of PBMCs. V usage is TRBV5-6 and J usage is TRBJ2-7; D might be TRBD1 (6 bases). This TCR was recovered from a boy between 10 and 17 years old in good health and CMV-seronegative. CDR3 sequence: CASSLSGQPYEQYF. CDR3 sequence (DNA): TGTGCCAGCAGCTTGTCAGGACAGCCTTACGAGCAGTACTTC.